These 24 T cell receptor beta chains came from one sample sequenced in a study of cytomegalovirus exposure and HLA in healthy donors. Vbeta (60) and Jbeta (13) primers were used in the PCR. Profiled with immunoSEQ multiplex PCR; TCRdb holds only in-frame clones, not every one. The sample consists of about 130,000 clones, about four fifths of them appearing once. The sequenced sample consisted of PBMCs. These receptors were taken from a woman in her thirties or forties in good health and CMV-seropositive.

The V gene is TRBV30, the J gene TRBJ2-3; 10 bases map to TRBD2. V trimming: 1 base; J trimming: 2 bases; junction bases outside the gene matches: 6. The CDR3 is 16 amino acids. Germline V CDR1 and CDR2: GTSNPN, SVGIG (reference sequence). The CDR3 bases are TGTGCCTGGAGTGCGGGACTAGCGTCATACACAGATACGCAGTATTTT. Translating it yields CAWSAGLASYTDTQYF.

The rearrangement links TRBV9 to TRBJ2-3; D ambiguous. This CDR3 comprises 16 residues. The germline CDR1 and CDR2 sequences are SGDLS and YYNGEE. V was pared by 3 bases and J by 4 bases, with 18 bases between. DNA for the CDR3: TGTGCCAGCAGCGAATATATGGTGGAGATCGCAGATACGCAGTATTTT. Protein product: CASSEYMVEIADTQYF.

The chain employs TRBV2 and TRBJ2-7, with 11 bases matching TRBD1. The CDR3 runs to 17 residues. Germline CDR1 is SNHLY and CDR2 is FYNNEI. The V segment lost 6 bases and the J segment 4 bases; nucleotides outside the gene matches: 14. The CDR3 DNA reads TGTGCCAGCAGAACAGGGACAGGGGGTAAATTCGTATACGAGCAGTACTTC. It specifies CASRTGTGGKFVYEQYF.

This chain joins TRBV30 and TRBJ1-5, with TRBD1 matching 11 bases. The CDR3 runs 15 residues. V was pared by 6 bases and J by 7 bases, with 11 bases of the junction left unmatched. CDR1 GTSNPN and CDR2 SVGIG come from the germline V gene (reference sequence). The CDR3 region has the DNA TGTGCCTGTACACCAATGGGACAGGGGGGACAGCCCCAGCATTTT. It yields the protein CACTPMGQGGQPQHF.

Only a few counts were recorded for this clone. V is TRBV4-1 and J is TRBJ1-1; possible D gene TRBD1, 5 bases. The V gene lost 1 base and the J gene lost 5 bases, with 14 bases spanning the gap. This CDR3 contains 15 residues. Per the germline V gene, CDR1 is MGHRA and CDR2 is YSYEKL. The CDR3: CASSQVYAGITEAFF. The CDR3 DNA reads TGCGCCAGCAGCCAAGTTTACGCAGGGATAACTGAAGCTTTCTTT.

V and J are TRBV28 and TRBJ1-1, with 7 bases fitting TRBD1. The ends lost 8 bases at V and 3 bases at J; junction bases unmatched: 6. The CDR3 is made up of 13 amino acids. CDR1 is MDHEN, CDR2 SYDVKM, per germline. The CDR3 DNA sequence: TGTGCCAGCCAATTAGACAGGGACACTGAAGCTTTCTTT. Protein sequence: CASQLDRDTEAFF.

V is TRBV5-1 and J is TRBJ2-5, with TRBD2 matching over 14 bases. This CDR3 spans 16 amino acids. CDR1 is SGHRS, CDR2 YFSETQ, per germline. The V and J ends lost 3 bases and 5 bases, in that order; junction bases with no gene match: 6. The CDR3 loop is CASSWGLAGEGETQYF. CDR3 DNA sequence: TGCGCCAGCAGCTGGGGACTAGCGGGAGAAGGGGAGACCCAGTACTTC.

Notes on this clone: Other DNA sequences in the sample encode the same CDR3. This chain joins TRBV7-8 and TRBJ1-5; D gene unclear. The CDR3 runs to 15 residues. Between the trimmed V and J ends, which lost 1 base and 0 bases, there was a span of 7 bases. Germline V lookup: CDR1 SGHVS, CDR2 FQNEAQ. The CDR3 bases are TGTGCCAGCAGCTTAGGGCTTAATAGCAATCAGCCCCAGCATTTT. This codes for CASSLGLNSNQPQHF.

The chain links TRBV12-1 to TRBJ2-1; the D segment call TRBD2 is taken from the table without a DNA check. TRBV12-1 constitutes a pseudogene. This CDR3 has 20 residues. DNA for the CDR3: TGTGCCAGCAGCCCATGGACAACTAGCGGGAGGGTTGACACCTACAATGAGCAGTTCTTC. This encodes CASSPWTTSGRVDTYNEQFF.

This sequence joins TRBV7-2 and TRBJ2-3, with 12 bases that match TRBD2. The CDR3 sequence is 16 residues long. Germline V gene sequence: CDR1 SGHTA, CDR2 FQGNSA. Trimming cost V 5 bases and J 4 bases; bases outside gene matches: 7. For the CDR3, the DNA is TGTGCCAGCAGCGAACGACTAGCGGGGGTATCAGATACGCAGTATTTT. It specifies CASSERLAGVSDTQYF.

The rearrangement links TRBV9 to TRBJ1-1; 10 bases are shared with TRBD1. V was clipped by 0 bases and J by 4 bases; unmatched bases: 9. CDR3 length equals 17 residues. Per germline, CDR1 SGDLS and CDR2 YYNGEE. This chain's CDR3 is CASSVVGTGEGATEAFF. CDR3 bases: TGTGCCAGCAGCGTAGTTGGGACAGGGGAAGGGGCCACTGAAGCTTTCTTT.

This clone was recorded once. This chain links TRBV10-1 with TRBJ2-5; D remains unclear. CDR1 and CDR2 from the germline V gene are WNHNN and SYGVQD (reference sequence). The CDR3 spans 14 residues. V was shortened by 2 bases and J by 4 bases, with 11 bases between the two germline ends. CDR3 nucleotides: TGCGCCAGCAGTGAGGACAACAGCCGAGAGACCCAGTACTTC. Translated, it gives CASSEDNSRETQYF.

This chain joins TRBV18 and TRBJ2-2; D may be TRBD2 (6 bases). Trimming shortened V by 8 bases and J by 6 bases, and 25 bases separated the two germline ends. The CDR3 is made up of 17 amino acids. Looked up from germline, CDR1 is KGHSH and CDR2 is LQKENI. The CDR3 sequence is CASARLGPSEKAGELFF. The CDR3 DNA follows: TGTGCCAGCGCTAGACTAGGGCCCTCGGAAAAGGCCGGGGAGCTGTTTTTT.

This CDR3 reads CASSRASGQETQYF. DNA for the CDR3: TGCGCCAGCAGTAGGGCTAGCGGACAAGAGACCCAGTACTTC. The chain is built from TRBV5-1 and TRBJ2-5; TRBD2 aligns across 7 bases. The CDR3 covers 14 residues. CDR1 SGHRS and CDR2 YFSETQ come from the germline V gene. The V segment lost 5 bases and the J segment 2 bases; nucleotides outside the gene matches: 6. Complete variable domain (other parts from reference TRBV5-1 and TRBJ2-5): KAGVTQTPRYLIKTRGQQVTLSCSPISGHRSVSWYQQTPGQGLQFLFEYFSETQRNKGNFPGRFSGRQFSNSRSEMNVSTLELGDSALYLCASSRASGQETQYFGPGTRLLVL.

CDR3: CASSQDDIQGGTQYF. The CDR3 DNA follows: TGCGCCAGCAGCCAGGACGATATCCAGGGTGGGACGCAGTATTTT. V usage is TRBV4-3 and J usage is TRBJ2-3, with D tentatively TRBD1 (5 bases). The CDR3 is 15 amino acids. Germline V CDR1 and CDR2: LGHNA, YSLEER. Trimming took off 3 bases at V and 9 bases at J, with 19 bases between the two ends.

DNA of the CDR3: TGTGCCATAACTAGCGGGAGGTTGACAGATACGCAGTATTTT. Translating gives CAITSGRLTDTQYF. The rearrangement links TRBV2 to TRBJ2-3; the match to TRBD2 covers 12 bases. After removal of 10 bases from V and 3 bases from J, the junction contained 5 bases not matched to a gene. The CDR3 extends over 14 amino acids. Germline V gene data show CDR1 as SNHLY and CDR2 as FYNNEI.

This chain links TRBV6-5 with TRBJ2-4, with a possible D match to TRBD2 (6 bases). Trimming removed 0 bases from V and 5 bases from J, with 14 bases in between. Germline V gene data show CDR1 as MNHEY and CDR2 as SVGAGI. This CDR3 comprises 16 residues. The CDR3 nucleotides are TGTGCCAGCAGTTACTCCGCGGGGACCCGACAAAACATTCAGTACTTC. Translation: CASSYSAGTRQNIQYF.

This clone was seen only a few times. This chain links TRBV27 with TRBJ1-2; D perhaps matches TRBD1 (5 bases). Looked up from germline, CDR1 is MNHEY and CDR2 is SMNVEV (reference sequence). The CDR3 consists of 16 residues. Trimming removed 6 bases at V and 2 bases at J, with 19 bases between. Here the CDR3 DNA reads TGTGCCAGCAGCCCGGACATTCTAAAACGCAACTATGGCTACACCTTC. This encodes CASSPDILKRNYGYTF.

In its sample, this clone was seen once. The chain combines TRBV7-3 with TRBJ1-1; D ambiguous. Per the germline V gene, CDR1 is SGHTA and CDR2 is FQGTGA. V was clipped by 1 base and J by 1 base, with 4 bases between them. CDR3 length: 13 amino acids. The CDR3 protein is CASSLNGNTEAFF. The CDR3 DNA follows: TGTGCCAGCAGCTTAAACGGGAACACTGAAGCTTTCTTT.

This clone occurred once. This chain links TRBV21-1 with TRBJ2-2; the table's D gene call, TRBD2, was not cross checked with the DNA. TRBV21-1 is reported as a pseudogene. CDR3 length: 17 amino acids. CDR3 protein: CASQAETSGRVAGELFF. The DNA for the CDR3 is TGTGCCAGCCAAGCCGAGACTAGCGGGAGGGTTGCCGGGGAGCTGTTTTTT.

The chain has TRBV5-1 and TRBJ2-2; 9 bases are shared with TRBD1. This CDR3 is built from 17 residues. V lost 2 bases to trimming and J lost 6 bases; unmatched junction nucleotides: 11. Germline assignment: CDR1 SGHRS and CDR2 YFSETQ. CDR3 bases: TGCGCCAGCAGCTTTACGCCGGGACAGGGACTTGCCGGGGAGCTGTTTTTT. It is translated as CASSFTPGQGLAGELFF.

The sample holds a few counts of this clone. This chain uses TRBV27 with TRBJ2-1, with TRBD2 matching over 10 bases. The CDR3 has 16 amino acids. The ends lost 3 bases at V and 7 bases at J; junction bases unmatched: 9. The germline CDR1 and CDR2 sequences are MNHEY and SMNVEV (reference sequence). CDR3 coding DNA: TGTGCCAGCAGTTTGGGGCTAGCGGGAGTCTGGAATGAGCAGTTCTTC. The encoded protein is CASSLGLAGVWNEQFF.

This chain uses TRBV7-2 with TRBJ1-3; D possibly corresponds to TRBD1 (6 bases). CDR3 length: 15 amino acids. V gave up 0 bases and J gave up 1 base, with 7 bases separating them. Per germline, CDR1 SGHTA and CDR2 FQGNSA. CDR3 residues: CASSLATGSGNTIYF. The CDR3 DNA follows: TGTGCCAGCAGCTTAGCGACAGGTTCTGGAAACACCATATATTTT.

The J gene is TRBJ1-2, the V gene TRBV7-9; 7 bases line up with TRBD1. Germline CDR1 is SEHNR and CDR2 is FQNEAQ (reference sequence). The CDR3 sequence is 13 residues long. V lost 11 bases and J lost 5; bases outside the gene matches: 11. The CDR3 DNA reads as TGTGCCGGGAGACAGGGATTGATATATGGCTACACCTTC. As protein: CAGRQGLIYGYTF.